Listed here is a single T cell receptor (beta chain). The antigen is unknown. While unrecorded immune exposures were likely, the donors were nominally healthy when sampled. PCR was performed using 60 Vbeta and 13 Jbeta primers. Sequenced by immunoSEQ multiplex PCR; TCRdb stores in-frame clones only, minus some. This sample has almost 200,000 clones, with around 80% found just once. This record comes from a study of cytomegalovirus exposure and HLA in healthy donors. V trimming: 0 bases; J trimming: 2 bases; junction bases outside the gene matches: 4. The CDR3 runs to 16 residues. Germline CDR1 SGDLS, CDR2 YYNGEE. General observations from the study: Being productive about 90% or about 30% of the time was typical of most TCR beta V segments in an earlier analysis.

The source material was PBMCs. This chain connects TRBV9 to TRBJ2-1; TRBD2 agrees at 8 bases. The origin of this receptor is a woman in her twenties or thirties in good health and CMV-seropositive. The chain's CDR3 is CASSVEYSGTYNEQFF. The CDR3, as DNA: TGTGCCAGCAGCGTAGAATATAGCGGGACCTACAATGAGCAGTTCTTC. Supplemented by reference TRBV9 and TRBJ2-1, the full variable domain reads DSGVTQTPKHLITATGQRVTLRCSPRSGDLSVYWYQQSLDQGLQFLIQYYNGEERAKGNILERFSAQQFPDLHSELNLSSLELGDSALYFCASSVEYSGTYNEQFFGPGTRLTVL.